This T cell receptor (beta chain) was captured in a study of shared clonotypes between healthy human individuals. Comments on this clone: The target antigen is unknown. Other DNA sequences in this specimen translate into the identical CDR3.

General study points: Estimated richness was generally greater in naive than memory subsets. The study's rarefaction showed incomplete sorted-subset sequencing despite large depth.

Germline V gives CDR1 MGHRA, CDR2 YSYEKL. V shed 2 bases and J shed 5 bases, with 9 bases lying between them. The CDR3 consists of 13 residues. Data came from immunoSEQ multiplex PCR; TCRdb stores just in-frame clones and leaves some out. The top ten hold approximately 1.3% of the sample, which has roughly 1 million clones, under 80% seen once. Those who donated were healthy HIV-negative adults, with no recent acute infections or vaccinations reported. Source material: memory CD4+ T cells sorted from blood. Noted subset: CD45RA-negative fraction. This clonotype originated in a man between 18 and 35 years old in good health. This chain joins TRBV4-1 and TRBJ2-5; D may be TRBD1 (5 bases). The CDR3 DNA follows: TGCGCCAGCAGCCAACCTCCAGGGGAGACCCAGTACTTC. It is translated as CASSQPPGETQYF.